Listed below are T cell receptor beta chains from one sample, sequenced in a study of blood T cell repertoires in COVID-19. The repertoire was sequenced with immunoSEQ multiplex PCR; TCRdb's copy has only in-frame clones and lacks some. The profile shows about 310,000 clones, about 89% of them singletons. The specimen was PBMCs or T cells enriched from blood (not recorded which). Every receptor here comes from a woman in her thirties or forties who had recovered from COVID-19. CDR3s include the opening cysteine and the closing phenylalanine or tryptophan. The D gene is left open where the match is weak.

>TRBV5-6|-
CASSLSGGNTEAFF
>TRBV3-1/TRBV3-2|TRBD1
CASSQIGGGNEKLFF
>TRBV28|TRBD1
CASGFFGTVHGEQFF
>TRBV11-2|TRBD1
CASSFGQGNNSPLHF
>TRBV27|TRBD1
CASSLKALIPGQGAIPYEQYF
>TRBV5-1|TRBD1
CASSLDRGGSTGELFF
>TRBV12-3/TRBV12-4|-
CASSLTGVPLHF
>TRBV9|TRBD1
CASSGGQDRSGANVLTF
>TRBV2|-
CASGAEGNEQFF
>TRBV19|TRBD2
CASSMGGESIYEQYF
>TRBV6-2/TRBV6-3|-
CASSYGLERNSYEQYF
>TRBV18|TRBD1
CASSPTGTGAYGYTF
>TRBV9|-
CASSPWGGSSPLHF
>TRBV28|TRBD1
CASSSQGALAKNIQYF
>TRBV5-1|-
CASSLDGGNEKLFF
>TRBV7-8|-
CASSDGEQYF
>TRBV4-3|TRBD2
CASSQEAAGGLSASTDTQYF
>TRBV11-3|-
CASSLSGGNTEAFF
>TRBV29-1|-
CSVWHLSVAEAFF
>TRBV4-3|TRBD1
CASSPDRGSEKLFF
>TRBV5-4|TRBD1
CASSLEQGAGSPLHF
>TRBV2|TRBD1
CASNEVWTGTVTNEKLFF
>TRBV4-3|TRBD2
CASSHRLADPYNEQFF
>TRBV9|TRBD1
CASSVWDSSGEKLFF
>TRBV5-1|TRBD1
CASSLGEGAYGGYTF
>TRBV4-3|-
CASSQDGATDTQYF
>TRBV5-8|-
CASSLDATSSEKLFF
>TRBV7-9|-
CASSFETIQTIRVPYEQYF
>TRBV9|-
CASGQGGDEQYF
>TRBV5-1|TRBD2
CASSSWTGGVSGVSYNEQFF
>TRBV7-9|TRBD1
CASSLTGETNEKLFF
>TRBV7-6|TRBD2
CASSLAQAGGLNEQFF
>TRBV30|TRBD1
CAWPLNRGEGYTF
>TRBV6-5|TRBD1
CASSFGQGMGEQYF
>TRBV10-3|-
CAISEIAAEQYF
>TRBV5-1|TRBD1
CASSLSLNLQGAYEQYF
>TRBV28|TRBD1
CASSRQGALTNEKLFF
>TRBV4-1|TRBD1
CASSQGGDRGYQPQHF
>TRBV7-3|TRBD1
CASSLNLGDSNEQFF
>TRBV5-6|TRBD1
CASSLDRGESNQPQHF
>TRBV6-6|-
CASSGGVYGYTF
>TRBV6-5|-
CASTNEPRQPQHF
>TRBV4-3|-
CASSQDSGSTDTQYF
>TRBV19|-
CASSMGRDTEAFF
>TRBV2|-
CASSELQGTNEKLFF
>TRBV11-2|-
CASSLEGAVGGYEQYF
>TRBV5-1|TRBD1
CASSSTGYQETQYF
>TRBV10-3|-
CAISSTTGELFF
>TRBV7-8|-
CASSPYQETQYF
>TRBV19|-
CASREGDSQYF
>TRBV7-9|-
CASSLPLPGELFF
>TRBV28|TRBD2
CASSRAGASGHYEQYF
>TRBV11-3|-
CASSLEPDYNSPLHF